The 21 T cell receptor beta chains in this list originate from one sample, sequenced in a study of T cell responses to AZD1222 COVID-19 vaccine. TCRdb's copy holds only in-frame clones and misses some; the assay was immunoSEQ multiplex PCR. The table lists some 96,000 clones, about 88% of them singletons. Sequencing was performed on peripheral blood, taken on day 0 of AZD1222 vaccination. These receptors were obtained from an adult in good health.

V gene TRBV19 combines with J gene TRBJ2-1; D is undetermined. This CDR3 spans 16 amino acids. CDR1 is LNHDA and CDR2 is SQIVND in the germline V gene (reference sequence). The V and J ends lost 0 bases and 0 bases respectively, with 9 bases between them. The CDR3 DNA reads TGTGCCAGTAGTATAGATCACCAGAGCTCCTACAATGAGCAGTTCTTC. As protein: CASSIDHQSSYNEQFF. Full variable domain (missing parts from reference TRBV19 and TRBJ2-1): DGGITQSPKYLFRKEGQNVTLSCEQNLNHDAMYWYRQDPGQGLRLIYYSQIVNDFQKGDIAEGYSVSREKKESFPLTVTSAQKNPTAFYLCASSIDHQSSYNEQFFGPGTRLTVL.

The J gene is TRBJ2-6, the V gene TRBV28; D is unclear. Germline CDR1 and CDR2: MDHEN and SYDVKM. The V gene lost 8 bases and the J gene lost 0 bases, with 11 bases spanning the gap. This CDR3 contains 15 residues. The CDR3 nucleotides are TGTGCCAGCCTCGATACGAGCTCTGGGGCCAACGTCCTGACTTTC. As protein: CASLDTSSGANVLTF.

Only one count was recorded for this clone. V and J are TRBV2 and TRBJ1-3, with TRBD1 matching 7 bases. The V gene's germline CDR1 is SNHLY and CDR2 FYNNEI. The CDR3 runs 14 residues. V gave up 6 bases and J gave up 0 bases; unmatched junction bases: 2. In nucleotides, the CDR3 is TGTGCCAGCAGGGGACAGCGCTCTGGAAACACCATATATTTT. Its protein is CASRGQRSGNTIYF.

The rearrangement links TRBV25-1 to TRBJ2-3; D may be TRBD1 or TRBD2 (5 bases each). Germline CDR1 and CDR2: MGHDK and SYGVNS. With 1 base removed from V and 6 bases from J, the gap between germline ends came to 11 bases. There are 14 residues in the CDR3. CDR3 protein: CASSESGGVDTQYF. CDR3 sequence (DNA): TGTGCCAGCAGTGAATCTGGGGGTGTGGATACGCAGTATTTT.

The chain recombines TRBV7-2 with TRBJ2-7, with 7 bases that match TRBD2. This CDR3 has 18 residues. The J segment lost 0 bases and the V segment lost 1 base, leaving 12 bases of the junction unmatched. The germline V gene has CDR1 SGHTA and CDR2 FQGNSA. The chain's CDR3 is CASSLDMGRGGSSYEQYF. CDR3 nucleotide sequence: TGTGCCAGCAGCTTAGATATGGGCCGGGGAGGGAGCTCCTACGAGCAGTACTTC.

The chain joins TRBV11-1 to TRBJ1-6; unclear D gene. The germline gives CDR1 SGHAT, CDR2 FQDESV (reference sequence). This CDR3 comprises 16 residues. The V gene lost 1 base and the J gene lost 10 bases, with 17 bases spanning the gap. The CDR3 spells CASSLGGQALGSPLHF. CDR3 bases: TGTGCCAGCAGCTTAGGTGGGCAGGCCTTGGGGTCACCCCTCCACTTT.

This chain connects TRBV6-2 or TRBV6-3 to TRBJ2-1; 11 bases fit TRBD2. J lost 4 bases, V lost 0 bases, and 5 bases had no gene match. This CDR3 contains 17 residues. The germline CDR1 and CDR2 sequences are MNHEY and SVGEGT. CDR3 amino acids: CASSYSGTSGIYNEQFF. The DNA for the CDR3 is TGTGCCAGCAGTTACTCGGGGACTAGCGGTATTTACAATGAGCAGTTCTTC.

The CDR3 here is CASSYSEGSPLHF. CDR3 sequence (DNA): TGTGCCAGCAGTTACTCGGAGGGTTCACCCCTCCACTTT. V gene TRBV6-5 combines with J gene TRBJ1-6; no definite D call. The V end was cut by 0 bases, the J end by 9 bases, with 6 bases between. Germline V CDR1 and CDR2: MNHEY, SVGAGI. CDR3 size: 13 residues.

The gene calls are TRBV9 and TRBJ2-5; the match to TRBD2 covers 9 bases. The J segment lost 2 bases and the V segment lost 0 bases, leaving 5 bases of the junction unmatched. Germline V gives CDR1 SGDLS, CDR2 YYNGEE. The CDR3 is made up of 16 amino acids. CDR3 sequence reads: CASSVVSGGPQETQYF. The DNA for the CDR3 is TGTGCCAGCAGCGTAGTAAGCGGGGGGCCTCAAGAGACCCAGTACTTC.

The chain has TRBV7-9 and TRBJ2-3; 13 bases are shared with TRBD2. V trimming: 6 bases; J trimming: 4 bases; junction bases outside the gene matches: 7. Germline V gene lookup returns CDR1 SEHNR and CDR2 FQNEAQ (reference sequence). This CDR3 is 16 amino acids long. CDR3 in amino acids: CASSFRTSGGADTQYF. CDR3 DNA sequence: TGTGCCAGCAGTTTTCGGACTAGCGGGGGTGCAGATACGCAGTATTTT.

This clone showed up just once. This CDR3 is CASSIGPGGSPLHF. CDR3 DNA: TGTGCCAGTAGTATAGGGCCAGGCGGATCACCCCTCCACTTT. The chain couples TRBV19 to TRBJ1-6, with no clear D. With 1 base removed from V and 10 bases from J, the gap between germline ends came to 11 bases. The germline V gene has CDR1 LNHDA and CDR2 SQIVND (reference sequence). CDR3 length: 14 residues. Complete variable domain (other parts from reference TRBV19 and TRBJ1-6): DGGITQSPKYLFRKEGQNVTLSCEQNLNHDAMYWYRQDPGQGLRLIYYSQIVNDFQKGDIAEGYSVSREKKESFPLTVTSAQKNPTAFYLCASSIGPGGSPLHFGNGTRLTVT.

The V and J genes are TRBV6-5 and TRBJ2-2; D gene uncertain. Germline V gene lookup returns CDR1 MNHEY and CDR2 SVGAGI. This CDR3 comprises 15 residues. V lost 0 bases and J lost 1, with 6 bases in between. This CDR3 reads CASSYSALNTGELFF. The CDR3 bases are TGTGCCAGCAGTTACTCAGCGCTGAACACCGGGGAGCTGTTTTTT.

The sample holds a few counts of this clone. At the DNA level, this CDR3 is encoded by other sequences in the same sample as well. This sequence joins TRBV14 and TRBJ1-5, with 10 bases matching TRBD1. Trimming removed 4 bases from V and 9 bases from J; junction bases left unmatched: 12. Germline V CDR1 and CDR2: SGHDN, FVKESK. This CDR3 spans 16 amino acids. CDR3 nucleotide sequence: TGTGCCAGCAGCCCCCGGACAGGGGGTGGGCTGGGGCCCCAGCATTTT. Amino acid sequence: CASSPRTGGGLGPQHF.

This sequence joins TRBV6-1 and TRBJ2-3; possible D gene TRBD2, 7 bases. Germline CDR1 and CDR2: MNHNS and SASEGT. CDR3 length: 16 amino acids. The germline V and J ends were trimmed by 2 bases and 0 bases, with 12 bases remaining between them. CDR3 loop: CASSEMAGASTDTQYF. DNA of the CDR3: TGTGCCAGCAGTGAAATGGCGGGGGCTAGCACAGATACGCAGTATTTT.

This clone was counted a few times. The rearrangement uses TRBV24-1 and TRBJ1-2; D not resolved. CDR3 size: 12 residues. CDR1 and CDR2 (germline): KGHDR, SFDVKD. V lost 2 bases and J 8 bases, leaving 8 bases between the germline ends. The chain's CDR3 is CATSDSWEGYTF. CDR3 nucleotide sequence: TGTGCCACCAGTGATTCGTGGGAAGGCTACACCTTC.

This chain uses TRBV14 with TRBJ2-7; D not certain. With 6 bases removed from V and 0 bases from J, the gap between germline ends came to 9 bases. CDR3 length: 13 residues. Germline loops: CDR1 SGHDN, CDR2 FVKESK. CDR3 in amino acids: CASRTSRSYEQYF. The CDR3 nucleotides read TGTGCCAGCAGGACGTCCCGCTCCTACGAGCAGTACTTC.

V gene TRBV25-1 combines with J gene TRBJ2-7; 8 positions match TRBD2. Germline V CDR1 and CDR2: MGHDK, SYGVNS. Trimming cost V 11 bases and J 0 bases; bases outside gene matches: 12. The CDR3 is 15 residues long. The CDR3 sequence: CAPDGGVHSSYEQYF. CDR3 bases: TGTGCCCCCGACGGGGGGGTCCATAGCTCCTACGAGCAGTACTTC.

This clone has a single count. The CDR3 bases are TGTGCCAGCAGCTTGGATGGGAGTAGCTATGGCTACACCTTC. It translates to CASSLDGSSYGYTF. V usage is TRBV5-4 and J usage is TRBJ1-2; D remains unclear. The CDR3 covers 14 residues. The germline V and J ends were trimmed by 0 bases and 4 bases, with 10 bases remaining between them. The germline V gene has CDR1 SGHNT and CDR2 YYREEE (reference sequence).

This rearrangement joins TRBV12-5 to TRBJ2-1; TRBD2 aligns across 13 bases. V lost 6 bases to trimming and J lost 6 bases; unmatched junction nucleotides: 8. Germline CDR1 reads LGHNT; CDR2 reads FRNRAP. The CDR3 contains 16 residues. Here the CDR3 reads CASGTILAGGVNEQFF. CDR3 bases: TGTGCTAGTGGCACCATACTAGCGGGGGGGGTCAATGAGCAGTTCTTC.

The V call is TRBV6-4, the J call TRBJ2-4, with a weak D call TRBD1 (5 bases). V was shortened by 9 bases and J by 3 bases, with 21 bases between the two germline ends. Germline V gives CDR1 MRHNA, CDR2 SNTAGT. The length of the CDR3 is 16 residues. For the CDR3, the DNA is TGTGCCAGGATCCCCCGTTGGGGCCTCGACAAAAACATTCAGTACTTC. This translates into CARIPRWGLDKNIQYF.

The chain combines TRBV29-1 with TRBJ1-2, with 7 bases matching TRBD1. Germline V gene lookup returns CDR1 SQVTM and CDR2 ANQGSEA. The trim removed 5 bases at V and 7 bases at J, leaving 10 bases unmatched. The CDR3 loop spans 13 amino acids. The CDR3 DNA reads as TGCAGCGTTATCACAGGGGAACGGGTTGGCTACACCTTC. Amino acids: CSVITGERVGYTF.